The 13 T cell receptor beta chains reported below all come from one sample, sequenced in a study of blood T cells in healthy people across ages. Combining a sample-barcoded 5' primer with a J-beta primer mix, a second PCR ran for roughly 7 to 12 cycles. Via MiXCR, TCRdb re-called the 5' RACE reads, giving one row per CDR3 protein. The data contain hundreds of thousands of distinct CDR3 sequences, about 49% of them singletons. Sequencing was done on a sample of blood. The receptor set was obtained from a man between 60 and 75 years old in good health.

This clonotype came up a few times. The V and J genes are TRBV7-2 and TRBJ2-7, with a possible D match to TRBD2 (5 bases). Germline V gives CDR1 SGHTA, CDR2 FQGNSA. The ends were cut back, 5 bases at V and 1 base at J, with 9 bases in the middle. The CDR3 extends over 13 amino acids. CDR3 amino acids: CASSRAESYEQYF. CDR3 bases: TGTGCCAGCAGCCGAGCGGAATCCTACGAGCAGTACTTC.

CDR3 sequence (DNA): TGTGCCAGCAGCGTACTAGCGGGGTACTACAATGAGCAGTTCTTC. Its translation is CASSVLAGYYNEQFF. The rearrangement joins TRBV11-2 to TRBJ2-1, with 10 bases matching TRBD2. The CDR3 is 15 residues long. Germline V gene data show CDR1 as SGHAT and CDR2 as FQNNGV. Trimming took 5 bases from V and 3 from J; bases not matched to a gene: 4.

In the case of this clonotype: This may be a read error: a much more frequent sequence differs by one nucleotide. This rearrangement joins TRBV2 to TRBJ2-1; either TRBD1 or TRBD2 may fit D (5 bases each). Germline V gene sequence: CDR1 SNHLY, CDR2 FYNNEI. The CDR3 length is 15 residues. This CDR3 reads CTSSTMQGPISGQFF. The CDR3 nucleotides are TGTACCAGCAGCACAATGCAGGGACCAATTTCTGGGCAGTTCTTC.

This clonotype has more than one count but fewer than ten. The genes are TRBV27 and TRBJ1-2, with D maybe TRBD1 (5 bases). The V and J ends lost 7 bases and 4 bases respectively, with 25 bases between them. CDR3 size: 17 residues. The germline gives CDR1 MNHEY, CDR2 SMNVEV (reference sequence). The CDR3 region is CASILARQPPPRYGYTF. CDR3 sequence (DNA): TGTGCCAGCATCCTCGCGAGACAGCCTCCCCCCCGCTATGGCTACACCTTC.

On this clonotype itself: Given a much more abundant clone one base away, this may be a read error. V gene TRBV7-3 combines with J gene TRBJ2-7; TRBD2 aligns across 11 bases. Judging by the DNA end, TRBJ2-5 fits better; the J call may be wrong. CDR1 SGHTA and CDR2 FQGTGA come from the germline V gene. The CDR3 has 14 residues. The CDR3 DNA is TGTGCCAGCAGCATTAGCGGGAGGGGGGAGACCCAGTACTTC. Its protein product is CASSISGRGETQYF.

The rearrangement links TRBV7-2 to TRBJ2-6, with 8 bases that match TRBD2. V shed 5 bases and J 0 bases; nucleotides not matched to a gene: 9. Germline CDR1 is SGHTA and CDR2 is FQGNSA. CDR3 length: 18 amino acids. CDR3 DNA sequence: TGTGCCAGCAGCCCCCGTGTAGCGGGAAGCTCTGGGGCCAACGTCCTGACTTTC. Translated: CASSPRVAGSSGANVLTF.

This chain uses TRBV28 with TRBJ1-5, with TRBD1 as a possible D gene (6 bases). Germline V gene data show CDR1 as MDHEN and CDR2 as SYDVKM. This CDR3 contains 14 residues. V shed 8 bases and J shed 3 bases, with 14 bases lying between them. The CDR3 here is CASRGAGDNQPQHF. The CDR3 DNA is TGTGCCAGCCGGGGGGCCGGGGACAATCAGCCCCAGCATTTT.

The V gene is TRBV7-9, the J gene TRBJ1-2; TRBD1 aligns across 10 bases. CDR3 size: 14 residues. CDR1 is SEHNR and CDR2 is FQNEAQ in the germline V gene (reference sequence). J gave up 11 bases and V 5 bases, and 11 bases lay outside the gene matches. The CDR3 DNA is TGTGCCAGCAGCAAAGCGGACAGGGGGTCGAGATACACCTTC. It specifies CASSKADRGSRYTF.

This clonotype turned up a few times. The V call is TRBV15, the J call TRBJ2-3, with TRBD1 matching 7 bases. Trimming at V came to 0 bases and at J to 4 bases, leaving 4 bases not matched to a gene. The CDR3 sequence is 15 residues long. Germline lookup yields CDR1 LNHNV and CDR2 YYDKDF (reference sequence). The CDR3 spells CATSREGQGADTQYF. The CDR3 coding sequence is TGTGCCACCAGCAGAGAGGGTCAGGGGGCAGATACGCAGTATTTT. Supplemented by reference TRBV15 and TRBJ2-3, the full variable domain reads DAMVIQNPRYQVTQFGKPVTLSCSQTLNHNVMYWYQQKSSQAPKLLFHYYDKDFNNEADTPDNFQSRRPNTSFCFLDIRSPGLGDTAMYLCATSREGQGADTQYFGPGTRLTVL.

The J gene is TRBJ2-7, the V gene TRBV16; D perhaps matches TRBD2 (6 bases). The CDR3 loop spans 13 amino acids. V shed 5 bases and J shed 2 bases, with 10 bases lying between them. The V gene's germline CDR1 is KGHSY and CDR2 FQNENV. The CDR3 bases are TGTGCCAGCAGCTTAGCGGTTGCCTACGAGCAGTACTTC. It is translated as CASSLAVAYEQYF.

The gene calls are TRBV14 and TRBJ2-5; D uncertain. The germline V and J ends were trimmed by 1 base and 6 bases, with 6 bases remaining between them. Per the germline V gene, CDR1 is SGHDN and CDR2 is FVKESK. The CDR3 is 12 residues long. As DNA, the CDR3 is TGTGCCAGCAGCCAAGTCGGAAAGACCCAGTACTTC. This sequence encodes CASSQVGKTQYF.

The chain combines TRBV20-1 with TRBJ2-6; D gene uncertain. Trimming stripped 0 bases from V and 2 bases from J, with 11 bases between. Germline CDR1 and CDR2: DFQATT and SNEGSKA (reference sequence). The CDR3 is 16 residues long. The CDR3 sequence: CSARDKWAPGANVLTF. For the CDR3, the DNA is TGCAGTGCTAGAGATAAATGGGCACCTGGGGCCAACGTCCTGACTTTC.

The CDR3 spells CASSPPNTLGKNEQYF. The CDR3 bases are TGTGCCAGCTCACCACCGAATACGCTAGGCAAGAATGAGCAGTACTTC. This chain links TRBV18 with TRBJ2-5, with no clear D. CDR1 is KGHSH, CDR2 LQKENI, per germline. V was trimmed by 0 bases and J by 11 bases, leaving 22 bases between them. The CDR3 is 16 residues long.